The next 25 T cell receptor beta chains were all read from a single sample in a study of T cells in Graves' hyperthyroidism and ophthalmopathy. Using RNA transcripts as the source, TCR beta CDR3 regions were amplified. The HTBI set primed first-round TCR CDR3 RT-PCR. Each CDR3 protein gets one entry after TCRdb re-called the multiplex PCR reads with MiXCR. The sample shows roughly 400,000 distinct CDR3 sequences, just under 25% of them seen only once. The sequenced sample consisted of blood. Source of these receptors: a man aged 45-65 years with Graves' hyperthyroidism.

This clonotype was seen a handful of times. The chain couples TRBV9 to TRBJ1-1; weak D call: TRBD1 (5 bases). V lost 0 bases and J 1 base, leaving 7 bases between the germline ends. The germline gives CDR1 SGDLS, CDR2 YYNGEE. The CDR3 length is 14 residues. The CDR3 DNA reads as TGTGCCAGCAGCGTAGAGGGGAGGAACACTGAAGCTTTCTTT. This translates into CASSVEGRNTEAFF.

V and J are TRBV7-6 and TRBJ2-1; tentatively, D is TRBD2 (6 bases). The CDR3 is made up of 13 amino acids. V lost 5 bases and J lost 10, with 15 bases in between. Germline values: CDR1 SGHVS, CDR2 FNYEAQ. CDR3 loop: CASSLGRGGEQFF. CDR3 in DNA: TGTGCCAGCAGCCTCGGACGCGGAGGGGAGCAGTTCTTC.

This chain uses TRBV20-1 with TRBJ2-7; tentatively, D is TRBD2 (5 bases). V lost 3 bases, J lost 3 bases, and 15 bases lay in between. CDR3 size: 14 residues. The germline V gene has CDR1 DFQATT and CDR2 SNEGSKA (reference sequence). DNA for the CDR3: TGCAGTGCTAGGCATCGCACGGGGAGCTACGAGCAGTACTTC. Protein product: CSARHRTGSYEQYF.

The rearrangement links TRBV24-1 to TRBJ1-2; D is undetermined. CDR1 KGHDR and CDR2 SFDVKD come from the germline V gene. The V end lost 4 bases, the J end lost 3 bases, and 14 bases lay between the germline ends. The CDR3 has 15 amino acids. Written as DNA, the CDR3 is TGTGCCACCAGTGACTCTCGGATGGGCGACTATGGCTACACCTTC. Amino acid sequence: CATSDSRMGDYGYTF.

This clonotype has ten or more counts. This sequence joins TRBV6-1 and TRBJ2-2, with 13 bases identical to TRBD2. Germline CDR1 MNHNS, CDR2 SASEGT. V lost 4 bases, J lost 7 bases, and 6 bases stayed unmatched. CDR3 length: 16 residues. The CDR3 DNA reads TGTGCCAGCAGTGGCGGGACTAGCGGGATTCTCGGGGAGCTGTTTTTT. It translates to CASSGGTSGILGELFF.

This clonotype was counted at least ten times. V usage is TRBV3-1 and J usage is TRBJ2-1; TRBD2 might be the D (6 bases). V was pared by 4 bases and J by 8 bases, with 12 bases between. Germline CDR1 LGHDT, CDR2 YNNKEL (reference sequence). The length of the CDR3 is 13 residues. The CDR3 DNA is TGTGCCAGCAGCCTCGGCGGGGCGTATGAGCAGTTCTTC. Amino acid sequence: CASSLGGAYEQFF.

This sequence joins TRBV11-1 and TRBJ2-1, with D hard to call. The CDR3 extends over 15 amino acids. Trimming removed 1 base at V and 15 bases at J, with 22 bases between. The germline gives CDR1 SGHAT, CDR2 FQDESV (reference sequence). The CDR3 nucleotides read TGTGCCAGCAGCTTAGGGTCTAGTGGGGTCCTGGGGTGGTTCTTC. It specifies CASSLGSSGVLGWFF.

This clonotype was counted only a few times. V is TRBV4-1 and J is TRBJ1-4; 11 bases are a match to TRBD1. Germline V gene sequence: CDR1 MGHRA, CDR2 YSYEKL. This CDR3 spans 17 amino acids. J lost 6 bases, V lost 3 bases, and 9 bases had no gene match. Here the CDR3 reads CASSHTGTGGGDEKLFF. CDR3 DNA sequence: TGCGCCAGCAGCCATACCGGGACAGGGGGAGGGGATGAAAAACTGTTTTTT.

The gene calls are TRBV24-1 and TRBJ2-5; 7 nucleotides align to TRBD2. V shed 3 bases, J shed 5 bases, and the junction held 11 bases outside the gene matches. The CDR3 is made up of 16 amino acids. From germline, CDR1 is KGHDR and CDR2 SFDVKD. The CDR3 DNA reads as TGTGCCACCAGTGATAAGGCGGGAGAAGGAGGCGAGACCCAGTACTTC. Protein: CATSDKAGEGGETQYF.

This clonotype was counted at least ten times. The chain recombines TRBV5-1 with TRBJ2-7, with D unresolved. The CDR3 has 13 amino acids. Germline assignment: CDR1 SGHRS and CDR2 YFSETQ. Between the trimmed V and J ends, which lost 4 bases and 3 bases, there was a span of 11 bases. The chain's CDR3 is CASSPPNNYEQYF. Written as DNA, the CDR3 is TGCGCCAGCAGCCCCCCGAACAACTACGAGCAGTACTTC.

This clonotype was detected a few times. This chain uses TRBV6-5 with TRBJ2-3; TRBD1 matches 9 bases. Trimming cost V 0 bases and J 3 bases; bases outside gene matches: 1. Germline assignment: CDR1 MNHEY and CDR2 SVGAGI. CDR3 size: 15 residues. The DNA of the CDR3 is TGTGCCAGCAGTTACTCCGGACAGGGGACAGATACGCAGTATTTT. Its protein is CASSYSGQGTDTQYF.

The V call is TRBV11-2, the J call TRBJ1-1; 8 nucleotides line up with TRBD1. CDR3 length equals 15 residues. The V gene end was trimmed by 1 base and the J gene end by 10 bases; junction bases not matched to a gene: 11. Germline CDR1 is SGHAT and CDR2 is FQNNGV. The CDR3 DNA reads TGTGCCAGCAGCTTAGTAGCCCAGGGGGCCGGGGGAGCTTTCTTT. The encoded protein is CASSLVAQGAGGAFF.

This clonotype was found many times. The rearrangement uses TRBV20-1 and TRBJ2-3; D gene unclear. Germline V gene sequence: CDR1 DFQATT, CDR2 SNEGSKA (reference sequence). This CDR3 has 13 amino acids. Trimming took off 6 bases at V and 0 bases at J, with 10 bases between the two ends. CDR3 residues: CSAIDTSTDTQYF. The CDR3 DNA is TGCAGTGCAATCGACACTAGCACAGATACGCAGTATTTT.

CDR3 bases: TGTGCCAGCAGGACCCCCCGGGACGGATATGGCTACACCTTC. Its translation is CASRTPRDGYGYTF. The chain has TRBV28 and TRBJ1-2; D possibly corresponds to TRBD1 (5 bases). V was shortened by 6 bases and J by 5 bases, with 16 bases between the two germline ends. The CDR3 loop spans 14 amino acids. Germline CDR1 reads MDHEN; CDR2 reads SYDVKM.

The table lists this clonotype with a few counts. The chain has TRBV5-1 and TRBJ1-1; TRBD1 agrees at 8 bases. V was clipped by 8 bases and J by 1 base; unmatched bases: 7. This CDR3 is 14 amino acids long. Germline values: CDR1 SGHRS, CDR2 YFSETQ. As DNA, the CDR3 is TGCGCCAGTCGACAGGGGAGGGCGAACACTGAAGCTTTCTTT. Residues: CASRQGRANTEAFF.

The genes are TRBV3-1 and TRBJ2-1; 10 bases fit TRBD2. V was clipped by 4 bases and J by 2 bases; unmatched bases: 5. Germline CDR1 and CDR2: LGHDT and YNNKEL (reference sequence). The CDR3 loop spans 16 amino acids. In DNA, the CDR3 is TGTGCCAGCAGCCGGATGCTAGCGGGGGCCTACAATGAGCAGTTCTTC. Its translation: CASSRMLAGAYNEQFF.

Remarks on this clonotype: One junction end disagrees with the germline gene, perhaps due to a read error. The V gene is TRBV20-1, the J gene TRBJ2-7; either TRBD1 or TRBD2 may fit D (6 bases each). Germline V gene data show CDR1 as DFQATT and CDR2 as SNEGSKA (reference sequence). The length of the CDR3 is 14 residues. The CDR3 spells CSARARGAGYEQCF. CDR3 in DNA: TGCAGTGCTAGAGCTAGGGGGGCAGGGTACGAGCAGTGCTTC.

This clonotype showed up just a few times. The rearrangement links TRBV18 to TRBJ2-1; D may be TRBD2 (5 bases). V was shortened by 3 bases and J by 3 bases, with 12 bases between the two germline ends. CDR3 length: 15 residues. Germline CDR1 KGHSH, CDR2 LQKENI. The CDR3 coding sequence is TGTGCCAGCTCACCCGACTACTTGGGCTACAATGAGCAGTTCTTC. Protein product: CASSPDYLGYNEQFF.

This chain connects TRBV6-2 or TRBV6-3 to TRBJ2-3; the match to TRBD2 covers 8 bases. The V gene end was trimmed by 2 bases and the J gene end by 3 bases; junction bases not matched to a gene: 10. The CDR3 length is 17 residues. Germline V gives CDR1 MNHEY, CDR2 SVGEGT. CDR3 nucleotide sequence: TGTGCCAGCAGTTACCCCCCGGGACTAGGACGGACAGATACGCAGTATTTT. Translation gives CASSYPPGLGRTDTQYF.

This clonotype was observed at least ten times. This rearrangement joins TRBV11-2 to TRBJ2-7; no clear D. CDR3 size: 13 residues. V shed 8 bases and J shed 4 bases, with 15 bases lying between them. Germline V gene data show CDR1 as SGHAT and CDR2 as FQNNGV. CDR3 nucleotide sequence: TGTGCCAGCGCCCTGGAAAGGGCGTACGAGCAGTACTTC. This sequence encodes CASALERAYEQYF.

The rearrangement joins TRBV20-1 to TRBJ2-1; 7 bases match TRBD2. With 6 bases clipped from V and 0 bases from J, the junction kept 11 bases outside the gene matches. This CDR3 is 16 amino acids long. Germline CDR1 is DFQATT and CDR2 is SNEGSKA (reference sequence). The CDR3 DNA is TGCAGTGCAACACTAGCGTCTAGTAGCTCCTACAATGAGCAGTTCTTC. Amino acids: CSATLASSSSYNEQFF.

The rearrangement joins TRBV6-5 to TRBJ1-2; D is possibly TRBD1 (6 bases). Germline CDR1 and CDR2: MNHEY and SVGAGI. Trimming shortened V by 4 bases and J by 1 base, and 22 bases separated the two germline ends. This CDR3 region has 18 residues. The CDR3 spells CASSSPARVGGGNYGYTF. The CDR3 region has the DNA TGTGCCAGCAGTTCCCCCGCCCGAGTGGGAGGGGGTAACTATGGCTACACCTTC.

In this sample, this clonotype turned up a few times. V usage is TRBV2 and J usage is TRBJ1-2, with 8 bases identical to TRBD1. V gave up 8 bases and J gave up 8 bases; unmatched junction bases: 4. Per germline, CDR1 SNHLY and CDR2 FYNNEI. The CDR3 totals 11 residues. The CDR3 loop reads CASEDRVGYTF. The CDR3 DNA follows: TGTGCCAGCGAGGACAGGGTAGGCTACACCTTC.

As to this clonotype: This could be a read error, since a much larger clone is one nucleotide away. This chain links TRBV28 with TRBJ2-2; D may be TRBD1 or TRBD2 (5 bases each). CDR1 and CDR2 from the germline V gene are MDHEN and SYDVKM. The CDR3 runs to 13 residues. CDR3 DNA: TGTGCCAGCAGTCTGTGGGGGACCGGGGAGCTGTCTTTT. As protein: CASSLWGTGELSF.

This clonotype has just a few counts. V gene TRBV5-5 combines with J gene TRBJ2-3; 9 nucleotides agree with TRBD2. J gave up 3 bases and V 4 bases, and 6 bases lay outside the gene matches. The CDR3 extends over 15 amino acids. Germline V CDR1 and CDR2: SGHKS, YYEKEE (reference sequence). CDR3 sequence: CASSLSGSKTDTQYF. The CDR3 DNA reads TGTGCCAGCAGCCTTAGCGGGAGTAAGACAGATACGCAGTATTTT.